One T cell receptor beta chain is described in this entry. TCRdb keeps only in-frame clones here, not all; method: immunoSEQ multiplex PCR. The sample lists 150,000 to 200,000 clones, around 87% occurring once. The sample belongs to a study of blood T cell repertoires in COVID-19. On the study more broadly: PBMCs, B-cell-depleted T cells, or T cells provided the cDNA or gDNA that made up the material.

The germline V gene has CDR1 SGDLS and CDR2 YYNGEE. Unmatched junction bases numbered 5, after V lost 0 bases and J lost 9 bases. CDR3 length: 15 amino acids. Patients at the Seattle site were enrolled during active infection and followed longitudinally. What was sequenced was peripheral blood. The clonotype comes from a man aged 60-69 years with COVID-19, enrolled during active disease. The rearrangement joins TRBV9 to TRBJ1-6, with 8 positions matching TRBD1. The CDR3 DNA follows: TGTGCCAGCAGCGTAGGTGCAGGGGGCCTTTCACCCCTCCACTTT. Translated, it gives CASSVGAGGLSPLHF.